The TCR beta chain described here comes from a study of lymphopenia after photon versus proton radiotherapy. From germline, CDR1 is KGHSH and CDR2 LQKENI. V was clipped by 3 bases and J by 5 bases; unmatched bases: 9. The CDR3 loop spans 15 amino acids. Assay: immunoSEQ multiplex PCR; the TCRdb copy retains only in-frame clones and omits some. The sample yields roughly 63,000 clones, approximately 88% seen once. This chain links TRBV18 with TRBJ2-5, with 7 bases aligning to TRBD1. This material consisted of peripheral blood, taken from a patient treated with proton-based radiotherapy. The receptor comes from a man aged 55 to 70 with pancreatic cancer. This CDR3 reads CASSPRQGIRETQYF. For the CDR3, the DNA is TGTGCCAGCTCACCCAGACAGGGAATAAGGGAGACCCAGTACTTC. The whole variable domain, filled in from reference TRBV18 and TRBJ2-5, reads NAGVMQNPRHLVRRRGQEARLRCSPMKGHSHVYWYRQLPEEGLKFMVYLQKENIIDESGMPKERFSAEFPKEGPSILRIQQVVRGDSAAYFCASSPRQGIRETQYFGPGTRLLVL.